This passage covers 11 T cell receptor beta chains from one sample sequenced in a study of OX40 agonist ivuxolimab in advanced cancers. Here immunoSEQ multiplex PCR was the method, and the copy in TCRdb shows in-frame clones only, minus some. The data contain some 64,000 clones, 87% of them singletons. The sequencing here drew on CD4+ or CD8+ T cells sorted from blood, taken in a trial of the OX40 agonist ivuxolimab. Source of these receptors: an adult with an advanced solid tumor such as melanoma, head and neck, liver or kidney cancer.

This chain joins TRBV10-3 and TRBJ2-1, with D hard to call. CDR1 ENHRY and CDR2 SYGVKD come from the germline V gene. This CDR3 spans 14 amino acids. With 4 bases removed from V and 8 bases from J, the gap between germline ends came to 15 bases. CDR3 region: CAISVASSVDEQFF. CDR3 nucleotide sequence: TGTGCCATCAGTGTGGCTAGTTCTGTAGATGAGCAGTTCTTC.

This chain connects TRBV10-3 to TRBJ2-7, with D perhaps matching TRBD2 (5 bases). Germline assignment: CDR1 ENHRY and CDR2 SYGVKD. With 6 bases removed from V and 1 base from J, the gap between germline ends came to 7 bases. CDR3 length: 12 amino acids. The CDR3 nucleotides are TGTGCCATCAGGAGGGAGTCCTACGAGCAGTACTTC. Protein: CAIRRESYEQYF.

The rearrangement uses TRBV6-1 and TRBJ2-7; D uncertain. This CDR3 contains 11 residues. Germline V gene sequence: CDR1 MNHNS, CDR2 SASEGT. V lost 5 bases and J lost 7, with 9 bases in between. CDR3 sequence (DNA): TGTGCCAGCAGTTACCCCAAGGAGCAGTACTTC. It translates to CASSYPKEQYF.

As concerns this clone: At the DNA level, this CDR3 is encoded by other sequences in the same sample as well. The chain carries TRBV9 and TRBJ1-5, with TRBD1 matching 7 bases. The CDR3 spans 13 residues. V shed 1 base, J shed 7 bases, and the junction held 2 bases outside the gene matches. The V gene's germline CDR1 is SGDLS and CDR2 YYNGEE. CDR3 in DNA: TGTGCCAGCAGCGTAAGGGACAGCCAGCCCCAGCATTTT. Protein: CASSVRDSQPQHF. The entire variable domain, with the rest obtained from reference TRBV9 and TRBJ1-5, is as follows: DSGVTQTPKHLITATGQRVTLRCSPRSGDLSVYWYQQSLDQGLQFLIQYYNGEERAKGNILERFSAQQFPDLHSELNLSSLELGDSALYFCASSVRDSQPQHFGDGTRLSIL.

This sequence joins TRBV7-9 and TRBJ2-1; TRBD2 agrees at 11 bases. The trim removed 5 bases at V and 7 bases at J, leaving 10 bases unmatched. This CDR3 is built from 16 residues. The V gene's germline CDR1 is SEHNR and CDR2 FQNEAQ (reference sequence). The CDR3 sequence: CASSGPGLAETNEQFF. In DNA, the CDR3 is TGTGCCAGCAGCGGCCCGGGACTAGCGGAGACGAATGAGCAGTTCTTC.

CDR3 loop: CASSTSSGYPRILQFF. The CDR3 DNA is TGTGCCAGTAGTACCTCTAGCGGCTACCCGCGTATCTTGCAGTTCTTC. The gene calls are TRBV19 and TRBJ2-1, with 7 bases identical to TRBD2. Germline V gene sequence: CDR1 LNHDA, CDR2 SQIVND (reference sequence). With V trimmed by 4 bases and J by 12 bases, 18 bases remained unmatched. CDR3 length: 16 residues.

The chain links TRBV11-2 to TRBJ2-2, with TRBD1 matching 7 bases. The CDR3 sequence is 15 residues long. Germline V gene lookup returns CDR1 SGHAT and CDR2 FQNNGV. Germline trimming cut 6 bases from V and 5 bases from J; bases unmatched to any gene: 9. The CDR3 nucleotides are TGTGCCAGCAGTGCTAACAGGGGAAGTACCGGGGAGCTGTTTTTT. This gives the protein CASSANRGSTGELFF.

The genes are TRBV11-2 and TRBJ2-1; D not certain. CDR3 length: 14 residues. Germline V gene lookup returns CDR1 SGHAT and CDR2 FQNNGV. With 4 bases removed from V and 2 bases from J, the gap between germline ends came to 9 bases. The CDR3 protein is CASSSLAAYNEQFF. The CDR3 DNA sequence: TGTGCCAGCAGCTCTTTAGCTGCCTACAATGAGCAGTTCTTC.

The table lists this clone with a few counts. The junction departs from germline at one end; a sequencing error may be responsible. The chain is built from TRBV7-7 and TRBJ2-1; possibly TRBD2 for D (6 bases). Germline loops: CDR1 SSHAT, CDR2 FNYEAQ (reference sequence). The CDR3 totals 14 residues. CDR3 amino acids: CASSNDPGSSEQFF. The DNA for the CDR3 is TGTGCTAGCAGCAATGACCCCGGGAGTAGTGAGCAGTTCTTC.

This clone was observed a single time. DNA of the CDR3: TGTGCCAGCAGTTTCGTTCCCAGGCGAGGGGGTGGCTACACCTTC. Amino acids: CASSFVPRRGGGYTF. The chain recombines TRBV27 with TRBJ1-2, with D perhaps TRBD1 (6 bases). Trimming removed 3 bases at V and 7 bases at J, with 18 bases between. The CDR3 covers 15 residues. In germline, CDR1 is MNHEY, CDR2 SMNVEV (reference sequence).

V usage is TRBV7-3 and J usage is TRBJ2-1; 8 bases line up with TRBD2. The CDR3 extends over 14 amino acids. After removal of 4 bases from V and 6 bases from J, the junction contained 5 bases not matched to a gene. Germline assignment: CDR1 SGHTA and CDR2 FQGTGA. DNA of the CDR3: TGTGCCAGCAGCTCTAGCGGGTGGGCCAATGAGCAGTTCTTC. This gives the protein CASSSSGWANEQFF.